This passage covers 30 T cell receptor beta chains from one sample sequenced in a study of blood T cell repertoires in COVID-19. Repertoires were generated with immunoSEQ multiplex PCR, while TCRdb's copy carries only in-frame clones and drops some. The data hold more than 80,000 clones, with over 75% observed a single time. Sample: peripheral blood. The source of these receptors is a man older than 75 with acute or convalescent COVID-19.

CDR3 amino acids: CASSLMGGGNYEQYF. CDR3 coding DNA: TGCGCCAGCAGCTTGATGGGCGGGGGCAACTACGAGCAGTACTTC. The rearrangement uses TRBV5-1 and TRBJ2-7, with D possibly TRBD2 on 7 matching bases. The CDR3 totals 15 residues. V lost 1 base, J lost 3 bases, and 14 bases lay in between. The V gene's germline CDR1 is SGHRS and CDR2 YFSETQ.

The CDR3 here is CASSRGGFGNQPQHF. Here the CDR3 DNA reads TGTGCCAGTAGTAGGGGGGGGTTTGGCAATCAGCCCCAGCATTTT. The V gene is TRBV19, the J gene TRBJ1-5, with a possible D match to TRBD1 (5 bases). This CDR3 is built from 15 residues. Germline V gene lookup returns CDR1 LNHDA and CDR2 SQIVND (reference sequence). V was cut by 4 bases and J by 2 bases, with 12 bases left in between.

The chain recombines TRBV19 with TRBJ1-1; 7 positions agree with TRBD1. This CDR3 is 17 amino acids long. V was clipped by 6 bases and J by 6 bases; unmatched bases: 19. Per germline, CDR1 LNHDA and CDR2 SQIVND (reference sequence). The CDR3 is CASSKNTLRGVYPEAFF. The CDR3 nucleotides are TGTGCCAGTAGCAAGAATACTCTCAGGGGGGTGTACCCTGAAGCTTTCTTT.

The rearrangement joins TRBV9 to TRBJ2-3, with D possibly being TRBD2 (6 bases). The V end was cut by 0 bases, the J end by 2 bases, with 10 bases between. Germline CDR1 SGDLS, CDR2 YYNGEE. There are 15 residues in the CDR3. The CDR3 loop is CASSVERALTDTQYF. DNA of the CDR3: TGTGCCAGCAGCGTAGAGCGGGCCCTCACAGATACGCAGTATTTT. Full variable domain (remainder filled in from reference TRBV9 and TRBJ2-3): DSGVTQTPKHLITATGQRVTLRCSPRSGDLSVYWYQQSLDQGLQFLIQYYNGEERAKGNILERFSAQQFPDLHSELNLSSLELGDSALYFCASSVERALTDTQYFGPGTRLTVL.

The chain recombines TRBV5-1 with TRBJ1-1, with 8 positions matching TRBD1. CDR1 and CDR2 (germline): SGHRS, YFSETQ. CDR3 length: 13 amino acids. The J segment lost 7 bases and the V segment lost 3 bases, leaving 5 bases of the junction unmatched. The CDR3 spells CASSSQGAGEAFF. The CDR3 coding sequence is TGCGCCAGCAGCTCCCAGGGGGCCGGTGAAGCTTTCTTT.

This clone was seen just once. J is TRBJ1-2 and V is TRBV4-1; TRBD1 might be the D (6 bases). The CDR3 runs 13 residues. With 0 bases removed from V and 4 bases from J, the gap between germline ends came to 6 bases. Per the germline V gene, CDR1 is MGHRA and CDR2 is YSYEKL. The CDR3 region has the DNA TGCGCCAGCAGCCAAGACAGGGGCTATGGCTACACCTTC. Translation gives CASSQDRGYGYTF.

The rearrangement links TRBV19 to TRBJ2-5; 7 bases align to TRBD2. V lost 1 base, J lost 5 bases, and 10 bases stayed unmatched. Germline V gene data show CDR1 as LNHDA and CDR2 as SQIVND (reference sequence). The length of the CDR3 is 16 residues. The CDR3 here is CASSIAGGGRSETQYF. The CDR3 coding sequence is TGTGCCAGTAGTATAGCAGGTGGCGGGAGATCCGAGACCCAGTACTTC. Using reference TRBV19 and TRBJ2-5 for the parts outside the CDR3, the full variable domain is DGGITQSPKYLFRKEGQNVTLSCEQNLNHDAMYWYRQDPGQGLRLIYYSQIVNDFQKGDIAEGYSVSREKKESFPLTVTSAQKNPTAFYLCASSIAGGGRSETQYFGPGTRLLVL.

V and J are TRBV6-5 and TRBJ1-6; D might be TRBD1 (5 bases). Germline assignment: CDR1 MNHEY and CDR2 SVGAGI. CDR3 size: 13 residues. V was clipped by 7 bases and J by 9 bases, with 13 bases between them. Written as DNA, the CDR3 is TGTGCCAGCACCACGAATGGGGCTTCACCCCTCCACTTT. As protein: CASTTNGASPLHF.

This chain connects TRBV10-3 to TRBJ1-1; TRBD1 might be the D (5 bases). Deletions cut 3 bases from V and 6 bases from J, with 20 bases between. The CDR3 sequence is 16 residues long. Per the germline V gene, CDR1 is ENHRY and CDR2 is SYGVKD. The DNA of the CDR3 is TGTGCCATCAGTGATCCTGGGAGGGGCTCGATCTCTGAAGCTTTCTTT. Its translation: CAISDPGRGSISEAFF.

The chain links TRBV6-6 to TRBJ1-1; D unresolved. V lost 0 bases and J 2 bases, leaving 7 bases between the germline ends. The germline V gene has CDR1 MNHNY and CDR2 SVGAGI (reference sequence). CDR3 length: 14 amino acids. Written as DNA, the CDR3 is TGTGCCAGCAGTTACTCGGAGAGTAACACTGAAGCTTTCTTT. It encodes CASSYSESNTEAFF.

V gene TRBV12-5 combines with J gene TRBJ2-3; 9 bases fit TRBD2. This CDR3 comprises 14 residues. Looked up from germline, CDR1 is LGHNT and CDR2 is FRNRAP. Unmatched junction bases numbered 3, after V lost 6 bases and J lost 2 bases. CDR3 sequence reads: CASGASGDTDTQYF. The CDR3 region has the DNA TGTGCTAGTGGGGCTAGCGGGGACACAGATACGCAGTATTTT.

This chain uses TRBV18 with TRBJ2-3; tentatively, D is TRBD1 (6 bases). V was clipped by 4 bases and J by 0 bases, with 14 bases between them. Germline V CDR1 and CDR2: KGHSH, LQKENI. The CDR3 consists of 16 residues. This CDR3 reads CASSLTGTRSTDTQYF. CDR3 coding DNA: TGTGCCAGCTCACTCACCGGGACACGGAGCACAGATACGCAGTATTTT.

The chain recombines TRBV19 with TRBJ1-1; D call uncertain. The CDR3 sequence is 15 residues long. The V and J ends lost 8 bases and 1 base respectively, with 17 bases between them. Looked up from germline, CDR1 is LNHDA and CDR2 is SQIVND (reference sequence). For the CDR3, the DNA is TGTGCCAGTCTCCGAAAGCCACCTCAGAACACTGAAGCTTTCTTT. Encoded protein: CASLRKPPQNTEAFF.

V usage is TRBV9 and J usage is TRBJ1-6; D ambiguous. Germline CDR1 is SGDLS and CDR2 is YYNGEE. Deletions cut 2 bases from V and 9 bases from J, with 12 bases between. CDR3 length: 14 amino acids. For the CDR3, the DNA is TGTGCCAGCAGCGTTGCCGAAACTGGTTCACCCCTCCACTTT. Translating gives CASSVAETGSPLHF.

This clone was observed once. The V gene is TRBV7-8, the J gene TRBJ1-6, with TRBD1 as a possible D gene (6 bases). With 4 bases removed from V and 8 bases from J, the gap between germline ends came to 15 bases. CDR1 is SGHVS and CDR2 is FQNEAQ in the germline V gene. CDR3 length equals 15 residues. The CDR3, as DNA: TGTGCCAGCAGCTACCACGGGGGGCGAGATTCACCCCTCCACTTT. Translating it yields CASSYHGGRDSPLHF.

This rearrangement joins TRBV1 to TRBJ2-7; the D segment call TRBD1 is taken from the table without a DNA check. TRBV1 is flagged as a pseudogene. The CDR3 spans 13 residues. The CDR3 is CTSSPRDREEQYF. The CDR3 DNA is TGCACCAGCAGCCCCCGGGACAGGGAGGAGCAGTACTTC.

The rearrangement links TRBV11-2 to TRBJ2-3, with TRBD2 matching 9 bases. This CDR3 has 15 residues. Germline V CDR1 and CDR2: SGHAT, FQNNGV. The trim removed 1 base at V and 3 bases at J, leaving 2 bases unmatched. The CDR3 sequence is CASSLGGGGTDTQYF. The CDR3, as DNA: TGTGCCAGCAGCTTAGGCGGGGGGGGAACAGATACGCAGTATTTT.

The CDR3 spells CASSLGLGQGAREQYF. The CDR3 nucleotides are TGCGCCAGCAGCTTGGGTCTCGGGCAGGGGGCGAGGGAGCAGTACTTC. The J gene is TRBJ2-7, the V gene TRBV5-1; 8 bases are shared with TRBD1. Germline CDR1 and CDR2: SGHRS and YFSETQ. The CDR3 loop spans 16 amino acids. The V and J ends lost 0 bases and 7 bases, in that order; junction bases with no gene match: 12.

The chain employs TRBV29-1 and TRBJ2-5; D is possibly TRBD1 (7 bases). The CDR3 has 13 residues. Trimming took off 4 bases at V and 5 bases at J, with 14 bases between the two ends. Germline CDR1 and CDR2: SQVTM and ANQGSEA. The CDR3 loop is CSVGLSGGETQYF. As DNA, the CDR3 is TGCAGCGTTGGTTTGTCAGGGGGGGAGACCCAGTACTTC.

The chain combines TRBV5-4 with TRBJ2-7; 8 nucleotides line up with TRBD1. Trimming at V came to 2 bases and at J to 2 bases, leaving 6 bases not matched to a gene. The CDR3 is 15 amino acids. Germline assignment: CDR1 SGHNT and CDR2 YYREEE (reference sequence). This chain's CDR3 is CASSFGQGKPYEQYF. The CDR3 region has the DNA TGTGCCAGCAGCTTCGGACAGGGAAAACCCTACGAGCAGTACTTC.

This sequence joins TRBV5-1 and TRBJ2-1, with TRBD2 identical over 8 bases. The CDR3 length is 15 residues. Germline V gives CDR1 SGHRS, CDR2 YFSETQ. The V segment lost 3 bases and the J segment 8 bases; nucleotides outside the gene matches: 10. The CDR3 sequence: CASSWAGTRSDEQFF. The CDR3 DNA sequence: TGCGCCAGCAGCTGGGCCGGGACTAGATCCGATGAGCAGTTCTTC.

CDR3 sequence (DNA): TGTGCCAGCAGGGCCGTGTTGATGAACACCGGGGAGCTGTTTTTT. This codes for CASRAVLMNTGELFF. J is TRBJ2-2 and V is TRBV6-5, with D unresolved. V dropped 6 bases and J dropped 1 base, with 12 bases sitting between them. Germline V gene lookup returns CDR1 MNHEY and CDR2 SVGAGI. The length of the CDR3 is 15 residues.

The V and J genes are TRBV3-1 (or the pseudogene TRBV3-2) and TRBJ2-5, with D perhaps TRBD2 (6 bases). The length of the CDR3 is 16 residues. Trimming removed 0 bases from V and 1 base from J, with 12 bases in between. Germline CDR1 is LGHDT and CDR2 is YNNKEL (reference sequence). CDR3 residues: CASSQEGGRPQETQYF. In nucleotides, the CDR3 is TGTGCCAGCAGCCAAGAAGGAGGGAGGCCCCAAGAGACCCAGTACTTC.

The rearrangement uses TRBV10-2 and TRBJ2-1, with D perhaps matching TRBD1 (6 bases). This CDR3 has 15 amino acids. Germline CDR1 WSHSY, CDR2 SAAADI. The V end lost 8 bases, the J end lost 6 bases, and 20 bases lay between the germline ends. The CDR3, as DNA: TGCGCCAGCCTGGGGCGGCAGGGGTTTTCCAATGAGCAGTTCTTC. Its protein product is CASLGRQGFSNEQFF.

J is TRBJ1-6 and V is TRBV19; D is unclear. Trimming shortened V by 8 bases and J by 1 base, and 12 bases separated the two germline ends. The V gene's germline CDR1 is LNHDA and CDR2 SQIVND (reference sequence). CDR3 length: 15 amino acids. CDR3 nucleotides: TGTGCCAGTTTAATCCTGAGTTCCTATAATTCACCCCTCCACTTT. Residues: CASLILSSYNSPLHF.

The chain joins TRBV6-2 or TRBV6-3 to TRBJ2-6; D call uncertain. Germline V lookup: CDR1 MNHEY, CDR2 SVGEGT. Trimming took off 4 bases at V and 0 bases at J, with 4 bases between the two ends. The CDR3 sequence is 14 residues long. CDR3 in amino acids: CASSSSSGANVLTF. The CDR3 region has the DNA TGTGCCAGCAGTTCCAGCTCTGGGGCCAACGTCCTGACTTTC.

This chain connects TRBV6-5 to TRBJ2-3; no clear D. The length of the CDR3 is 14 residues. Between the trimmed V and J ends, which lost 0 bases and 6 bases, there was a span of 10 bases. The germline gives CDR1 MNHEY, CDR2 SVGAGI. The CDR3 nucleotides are TGTGCCAGCAGTTACTCTTTTCGTGAGGATACGCAGTATTTT. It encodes CASSYSFREDTQYF.

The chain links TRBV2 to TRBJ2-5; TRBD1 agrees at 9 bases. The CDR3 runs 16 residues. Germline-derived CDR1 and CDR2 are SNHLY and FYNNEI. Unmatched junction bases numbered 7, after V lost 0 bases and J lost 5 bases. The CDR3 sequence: CASSEAHGTGRETQYF. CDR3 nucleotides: TGTGCCAGCAGTGAAGCGCACGGGACAGGGAGGGAGACCCAGTACTTC.

The CDR3 sequence is CASSQDQGYEQYF. The DNA for the CDR3 is TGTGCCAGCAGCCAAGATCAGGGGTACGAGCAGTACTTC. This rearrangement joins TRBV14 to TRBJ2-7, with D possibly TRBD1 on 6 matching bases. The V and J ends lost 0 bases and 4 bases respectively, with 7 bases between them. Germline CDR1 reads SGHDN; CDR2 reads FVKESK. The CDR3 runs to 13 residues.

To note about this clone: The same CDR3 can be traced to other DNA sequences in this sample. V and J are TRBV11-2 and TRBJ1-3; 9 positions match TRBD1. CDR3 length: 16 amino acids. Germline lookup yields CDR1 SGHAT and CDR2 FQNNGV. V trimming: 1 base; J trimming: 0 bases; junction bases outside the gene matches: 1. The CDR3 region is CASSLGGQGSGNTIYF. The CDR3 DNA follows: TGTGCCAGCAGCTTAGGGGGACAGGGCTCTGGAAACACCATATATTTT.